This T cell receptor beta chain appears in the sequencing data of a study of technical replicates of blood from a handful of donors. Germline CDR1 is SGDLS and CDR2 is YYNGEE. The CDR3 sequence is 14 residues long. V shed 0 bases and J 3 bases; nucleotides not matched to a gene: 3. Measured with immunoSEQ multiplex PCR; TCRdb has only the in-frame clones, and not every one. The sample consists of more than 75,000 clones, 95% to 96% of them appearing once. The sequenced sample was T cells isolated from PBMCs. The sequence was obtained from a human donor in good health. V gene TRBV9 combines with J gene TRBJ2-7; TRBD2 matches at 7 bases. In DNA form, the CDR3 reads TGTGCCAGCAGCGTAGCGGGGGGAAACTACGAGCAGTACTTC. It encodes CASSVAGGNYEQYF.